This passage covers 20 T cell receptor beta chains from one sample sequenced in a study of T cells in Graves' hyperthyroidism and ophthalmopathy. Researchers took RNA transcripts and amplified the TCR beta CDR3 regions from them. A first-round RT-PCR of the TCR CDR3 used the HTBI primer set. Each CDR3 protein is one row after TCRdb ran MiXCR on the multiplex PCR reads. This table holds around 250,000 distinct CDR3 sequences, roughly 14% found once. The sequencing input was blood. Receptor source: a woman aged 40 to 50 with Graves' hyperthyroidism that later progressed to Graves' ophthalmopathy.

This clonotype came up many times. The gene calls are TRBV2 and TRBJ2-7; 7 nucleotides line up with TRBD2. Trimming took 1 base from V and 4 from J; bases not matched to a gene: 10. The CDR3 contains 16 residues. Germline loops: CDR1 SNHLY, CDR2 FYNNEI. In DNA form, the CDR3 reads TGTGCCAGCAGTGAAGGGGGGGGACCACGCCCATACGAGCAGTACTTC. It encodes CASSEGGGPRPYEQYF.

The CDR3 sequence is CASSNAFLRPEAFF. The CDR3 nucleotides are TGTGCCAGTAGTAACGCTTTCCTCCGCCCTGAAGCTTTCTTT. The V and J genes are TRBV19 and TRBJ1-1; D ambiguous. Deletions cut 4 bases from V and 6 bases from J, with 15 bases between. The CDR3 is 14 amino acids. Per the germline V gene, CDR1 is LNHDA and CDR2 is SQIVND (reference sequence).

This clonotype was seen a few times. A read error may explain this, as a much larger clone is one base away. The chain links TRBV12-3 or TRBV12-4 to TRBJ1-1, with D perhaps matching TRBD1 (5 bases). The CDR3 runs 11 residues. CDR3 loop: CASIRGTEALF. The CDR3 DNA reads TGTGCCAGCATTCGGGGCACTGAAGCTCTCTTT.

The chain employs TRBV11-2 and TRBJ2-7, with TRBD2 matching 8 bases. J gave up 7 bases and V 5 bases, and 10 bases lay outside the gene matches. CDR1 and CDR2 from the germline V gene are SGHAT and FQNNGV. The CDR3 sequence is 14 residues long. DNA for the CDR3: TGTGCCAGCAGCGGGGGCGGGAGGTGGGGAGAGCAGTACTTC. Protein sequence: CASSGGGRWGEQYF.

The chain combines TRBV5-1 with TRBJ2-7; D remains ambiguous. The germline V and J ends were trimmed by 2 bases and 1 base, with 10 bases remaining between them. Germline V gene data show CDR1 as SGHRS and CDR2 as YFSETQ. The CDR3 runs 14 residues. The chain's CDR3 is CASSFCGVSYEQYF. In DNA form, the CDR3 reads TGCGCCAGCAGCTTTTGTGGAGTTTCCTACGAGCAGTACTTC.

This clonotype was recorded many times. The rearrangement uses TRBV11-2 and TRBJ2-1; 11 positions agree with TRBD2. The CDR3 is 17 residues long. Germline V lookup: CDR1 SGHAT, CDR2 FQNNGV. The trim removed 0 bases at V and 2 bases at J, leaving 3 bases unmatched. As DNA, the CDR3 is TGTGCCAGCAGCTTAGATTTACTAGCGGGAGCCTACAATGAGCAGTTCTTC. Its protein is CASSLDLLAGAYNEQFF.

This sequence joins TRBV20-1 and TRBJ2-3, with 10 bases identical to TRBD1. Per germline, CDR1 DFQATT and CDR2 SNEGSKA (reference sequence). The CDR3 covers 15 residues. Trimming removed 3 bases from V and 4 bases from J; junction bases left unmatched: 7. In DNA, the CDR3 is TGCAGTGCTAGTGAGGGACAGGGGATCCCAGATACGCAGTATTTT. As protein: CSASEGQGIPDTQYF.

This clonotype was recorded many times. The rearrangement links TRBV5-1 to TRBJ2-3; TRBD1 or TRBD2 may be the D gene (5 bases each). The V end lost 3 bases, the J end lost 0 bases, and 14 bases lay between the germline ends. This CDR3 spans 16 amino acids. Germline values: CDR1 SGHRS, CDR2 YFSETQ. CDR3 DNA sequence: TGCGCCAGCAGCTGGCCCCGGGACCATAGCACAGATACGCAGTATTTT. The encoded protein is CASSWPRDHSTDTQYF.

This clonotype has at least ten counts. The V and J genes are TRBV6-2 or TRBV6-3 and TRBJ2-7; 8 bases map to TRBD1. The CDR3 has 18 amino acids. Looked up from germline, CDR1 is MNHEY and CDR2 is SVGEGT. Trimming removed 0 bases from V and 4 bases from J; junction bases left unmatched: 14. The DNA for the CDR3 is TGTGCCAGCAGTTACTCCCTTACGGAGGACAGGGTTATGTACGAGCAGTACTTC. Translating it yields CASSYSLTEDRVMYEQYF.

This clonotype came up many times. The rearrangement links TRBV6-5 to TRBJ1-4; 7 nucleotides agree with TRBD1. V shed 0 bases and J 7 bases; nucleotides not matched to a gene: 8. This CDR3 region has 16 residues. Germline V lookup: CDR1 MNHEY, CDR2 SVGAGI. The DNA of the CDR3 is TGTGCCAGCAGTTACTCGAACAGGGGTTTTGGTGAAAAACTGTTTTTT. It encodes CASSYSNRGFGEKLFF.

The J gene is TRBJ2-2, the V gene TRBV10-3; D call uncertain. This CDR3 comprises 14 residues. CDR1 and CDR2 from the germline V gene are ENHRY and SYGVKD. The germline V and J ends were trimmed by 10 bases and 1 base, with 13 bases remaining between them. CDR3 sequence: CATLPELNTGELFF. In nucleotides, the CDR3 is TGTGCCACACTACCTGAGTTGAACACCGGGGAGCTGTTTTTT.

V and J are TRBV5-4 and TRBJ2-5; 8 positions agree with TRBD1. CDR1 and CDR2 (germline): SGHNT, YYREEE (reference sequence). This CDR3 has 15 residues. V shed 2 bases, J shed 5 bases, and the junction held 8 bases outside the gene matches. CDR3 DNA sequence: TGTGCCAGCAGCTTTCGAAGGACAGGGCTGGAGACCCAGTACTTC. It codes for CASSFRRTGLETQYF.

This clonotype was observed at least ten times. The chain uses TRBV19 and TRBJ1-4, with unresolved D. This CDR3 spans 13 amino acids. With 5 bases removed from V and 12 bases from J, the gap between germline ends came to 16 bases. The germline V gene encodes CDR1 LNHDA and CDR2 SQIVND (reference sequence). The CDR3 sequence: CASSGRLQKELFF. In nucleotides, the CDR3 is TGTGCCAGTAGTGGGCGTCTCCAGAAGGAACTGTTTTTT.

V is TRBV27 and J is TRBJ2-7; D is uncertain. With 4 bases removed from V and 6 bases from J, the gap between germline ends came to 10 bases. The germline CDR1 and CDR2 sequences are MNHEY and SMNVEV (reference sequence). CDR3 length: 12 residues. DNA of the CDR3: TGTGCCAGCAGTTCGAATGGTCTCGAGCAGTACTTC. Encoded protein: CASSSNGLEQYF.

The chain couples TRBV19 to TRBJ2-1; 13 nucleotides match TRBD2. Germline-derived CDR1 and CDR2 are LNHDA and SQIVND (reference sequence). The CDR3 contains 18 residues. Trimming took 5 bases from V and 4 from J; bases not matched to a gene: 11. CDR3: CASSPVVGTSGKYNEQFF. The CDR3 DNA sequence: TGTGCCAGTAGTCCAGTAGTCGGGACTAGCGGGAAATACAATGAGCAGTTCTTC.

This clonotype has more than one count but fewer than ten. Just one base apart from a much larger clone, this may be a read error. The chain has TRBV2 and TRBJ1-1; D remains ambiguous. Trimming removed 4 bases at V and 0 bases at J, with 9 bases between. Germline-derived CDR1 and CDR2 are SNHLY and FYNNEI. This CDR3 spans 14 amino acids. The CDR3 DNA is TGTGCCAGCAGTGGGCGTCGGTTGAACACTGAAGCTTTCTTT. Protein sequence: CASSGRRLNTEAFF.

This clonotype was counted many times. The chain couples TRBV18 to TRBJ2-1, with 9 bases identical to TRBD2. The J segment lost 7 bases and the V segment lost 4 bases, leaving 8 bases of the junction unmatched. From germline, CDR1 is KGHSH and CDR2 LQKENI. The CDR3 contains 15 residues. The DNA of the CDR3 is TGTGCCAGCTCACTAGCGGGAGTGGTGTGGAATGAGCAGTTCTTC. Protein: CASSLAGVVWNEQFF.

In its sample, this clonotype was seen many times. The V call is TRBV18, the J call TRBJ1-3, with TRBD1 matching over 7 bases. Looked up from germline, CDR1 is KGHSH and CDR2 is LQKENI. The V gene end was trimmed by 3 bases and the J gene end by 4 bases; junction bases not matched to a gene: 0. This CDR3 comprises 13 residues. CDR3 loop: CASSPGQGNTIYF. For the CDR3, the DNA is TGTGCCAGCTCACCGGGACAGGGAAACACCATATATTTT.

This clonotype was seen a handful of times. The chain has TRBV27 and TRBJ2-7, with TRBD1 matching over 7 bases. Looked up from germline, CDR1 is MNHEY and CDR2 is SMNVEV (reference sequence). The CDR3 length is 15 residues. J lost 5 bases, V lost 5 bases, and 12 bases had no gene match. CDR3 coding DNA: TGTGCCAGCAGTATGTTGACAGGGAATAGGAACGAGCAGTACTTC. Amino acids: CASSMLTGNRNEQYF.

The V gene is TRBV5-1, the J gene TRBJ2-3, with TRBD2 matching over 10 bases. Losses at the gene ends were 0 bases for V and 0 bases for J; bases not matched to a gene: 10. The CDR3 is made up of 19 amino acids. Germline assignment: CDR1 SGHRS and CDR2 YFSETQ. CDR3 sequence: CASSLVKTSGFFSTDTQYF. The CDR3 nucleotides read TGCGCCAGCAGCTTGGTAAAGACTAGCGGGTTCTTCAGCACAGATACGCAGTATTTT.